This TCR beta chain stems from a study of blood T cells in healthy people across ages (dated by TCRdb to between 2015 and 2017). Regarding the research as a whole: In model experiments, template switching captured roughly one uniquely barcoded TCR beta cDNA molecule for every two T cells. The study measured age-related changes in TCR beta repertoire diversity using deep sequencing normalized with unique cDNA molecular identifiers. Four age groups were formed from the donors: young (average 16 years), middle-aged (approximately 40), aged (around 68) and long-lived (more than 75). Donors of different ages were randomly distributed across sequencing lanes to avoid experimental bias. Using the same blood draw, the study looked at two additional independent replicas of 1 million unique cDNA reads for two donors, one aged 18 to 29 and the other aged 80 or older.

What the authors observed across the whole study: Because donor CMV infection status was unknown, age-related changes in expanded clonotypes were potentially confounded. Observed TCR beta diversity per million T cells fell roughly linearly with age, and a significant reduction was already apparent by age roughly 40. Total diversity estimates from one million sequenced T cells were considered lower bounds and underestimates. Because profiling used bulk unsorted PBMCs, naive and antigen-experienced compartments could not be compared conclusively. There was a strong correlation between observed TCR beta diversity and the percentage of naive T cells measured by flow cytometry. Compared with the aged group, the long-lived group had more naive CD4+ T cells, fewer expanded clones and increased TCR diversity, a pattern suggesting age selection.

The trim is 6 bases for V and 8 bases for J, with a gap of 16 bases between the germline ends. The germline V gene encodes CDR1 SNHLY and CDR2 FYNNEI. The cysteine opens and the phenylalanine closes a CDR3 of 13 amino acids. Here the CDR3 DNA is all that survives: 39 bases in frame from base 1. The library relied on 5' RACE. The sequencing machine was an Illumina HiSeq 2500. A second 7 to 11 cycle PCR used a sample-barcoded 5' primer and a J-beta primer mix. Each TCR beta cDNA molecule received a unique molecular identifier from a template-switch 5' adaptor carrying 12 random nucleotides. Each sample yielded at least 2.5 million CDR3-containing paired-end reads. All of the RNA was converted into first-strand cDNA using the Mint cDNA synthesis kit, with a TRBC-specific oligonucleotide serving as the primer. All cDNA was treated with uracil-DNA glycosylase and then went through a first 18-cycle PCR with the universal primers M1SS and BC2_uni_R. The authors processed their data as follows. Each sample was normalized by randomly selecting 1 million high-quality reads, each carrying a distinct molecular identifier. Reads sharing molecular identifiers were discarded rather than binned into consensus sequences. MiTCR, run with a Q25 quality threshold and the strictest error-elimination algorithm, handled CDR3 identification, clonotype clustering and error correction. A nonparametric unseen species model with Euler transformation was used to estimate a lower bound on total TCR beta diversity. TCRdb itself trimmed the public reads at Q25 with fastp, ran MiXCR and retained productive beta chains. All rows with the same CDR3 protein become a single entry with the most common DNA and genes. The V and J calls, along with clone size, are taken from TCRdb and not from the paper's own processing. The sample includes 650,000 to 1,000,000 distinct CDR3 sequences, with under 40% observed a single time. Of the sample, 13% falls within the top ten clones.

This clonotype was detected a few times. Its antigen remains unidentified. No base qualities exist here, and no much larger clone lies one base off it. Donors were 39 systemically healthy Caucasian individuals from Russia aged 6 to 90 years. Each donor gave around 9.5 milliliters of peripheral blood, collected into EDTA-treated Vacutainer tubes. PBMCs were isolated by Ficoll-Paque density-gradient centrifugation, with at least 6 million obtained per sample. Trizol reagent was used to extract total RNA from the PBMCs, yielding at least 5.5 micrograms per sample. Naive CD45RAhigh/CD27high T cell percentages were measured by flow cytometry on a PBMC aliquot from every donor.

The receptor was derived from a man aged 18-30 years in good health. The chain joins TRBV2 to TRBJ1-2; no D segment can be confidently identified. Input material: blood. The DNA reads TGTGCCAGCAGGGTCGGGAGGTTGTGGGGCTACACCTTC. This sequence encodes CASRVGRLWGYTF.